Following are 9 T cell receptor beta chains from one sample sequenced in a study of blood T cell repertoires in COVID-19. Libraries were prepared by immunoSEQ multiplex PCR; TCRdb keeps only in-frame clonotypes and omits some of them. Here the sample spans about 260,000 clones, approximately 81% being singletons. The sample was peripheral blood. These receptors were collected from a man between 60 and 75 years old with acute or convalescent COVID-19.

The chain joins TRBV9 to TRBJ2-7, with 10 bases aligning to TRBD2. This CDR3 contains 16 residues. The germline gives CDR1 SGDLS, CDR2 YYNGEE. After removal of 3 bases from V and 1 base from J, the junction contained 7 bases not matched to a gene. The CDR3 spells CASSDQPGLASYEQYF. DNA for the CDR3: TGTGCCAGCAGCGACCAACCGGGACTAGCGTCCTACGAGCAGTACTTC. Combining the CDR3 with reference TRBV9 and TRBJ2-7 gives the whole variable domain DSGVTQTPKHLITATGQRVTLRCSPRSGDLSVYWYQQSLDQGLQFLIQYYNGEERAKGNILERFSAQQFPDLHSELNLSSLELGDSALYFCASSDQPGLASYEQYFGPGTRLTVT.

The chain links TRBV25-1 to TRBJ2-7; possible D gene TRBD1, 5 bases. Trimming removed 6 bases at V and 0 bases at J, with 9 bases between. From germline, CDR1 is MGHDK and CDR2 SYGVNS. CDR3 length: 13 residues. This chain's CDR3 is CASRRQFSYEQYF. The CDR3 DNA follows: TGTGCCAGCAGACGACAGTTCTCCTACGAGCAGTACTTC.

This rearrangement joins TRBV7-9 to TRBJ2-7; D is perhaps TRBD2 (5 bases). The V gene's germline CDR1 is SEHNR and CDR2 FQNEAQ (reference sequence). The CDR3 has 13 residues. V was trimmed by 0 bases and J by 6 bases, leaving 9 bases between them. The CDR3 loop reads CASSLAGAGEQYF. CDR3 nucleotide sequence: TGTGCCAGCAGCTTAGCGGGAGCAGGCGAGCAGTACTTC. The whole variable domain, remainder taken from reference TRBV7-9 and TRBJ2-7, is DTGVSQNPRHKITKRGQNVTFRCDPISEHNRLYWYRQTLGQGPEFLTYFQNEAQLEKSRLLSDRFSAERPKGSFSTLEIQRTEQGDSAMYLCASSLAGAGEQYFGPGTRLTVT.

This clone was detected once. This sample includes further DNA sequences coding for the same CDR3. The rearrangement links TRBV5-1 to TRBJ1-1; D not certain. V gave up 4 bases and J gave up 2 bases, with 9 bases separating them. Looked up from germline, CDR1 is SGHRS and CDR2 is YFSETQ. The length of the CDR3 is 13 residues. CDR3 sequence: CASSPGVNTEAFF. The CDR3 region has the DNA TGCGCCAGCAGCCCCGGAGTCAACACTGAAGCTTTCTTT.

This clone was found many times. DNA for the CDR3: TGCAGCGTTGCGGGAGGACAGGGGAATCAGCCCCAGCATTTT. This gives the protein CSVAGGQGNQPQHF. J is TRBJ1-5 and V is TRBV29-1; TRBD1 matches 9 bases. Germline CDR1 reads SQVTM; CDR2 reads ANQGSEA. Germline trimming cut 4 bases from V and 4 bases from J; bases unmatched to any gene: 5. The CDR3 sequence is 14 residues long.

The chain recombines TRBV5-8 with TRBJ2-7; TRBD1 aligns across 8 bases. V was clipped by 4 bases and J by 2 bases; unmatched bases: 8. There are 15 residues in the CDR3. Germline CDR1 reads SGHTS; CDR2 reads YDEGEE. The CDR3 DNA sequence: TGTGCCAGCAGCCTTACAGGGGGGATCCCCTACGAGCAGTACTTC. Translating it yields CASSLTGGIPYEQYF.

The rearrangement joins TRBV5-1 to TRBJ2-5; TRBD2 matches 7 bases. Per germline, CDR1 SGHRS and CDR2 YFSETQ. The CDR3 is 15 amino acids. V dropped 2 bases and J dropped 1; count of bases not matched to a gene: 5. CDR3 bases: TGCGCCAGCAGCTTACCCCTAGCGGTCCAAGAGACCCAGTACTTC. It specifies CASSLPLAVQETQYF.

The V call is TRBV7-3, the J call TRBJ2-1; 8 bases line up with TRBD1. The CDR3 sequence is 15 residues long. The V gene's germline CDR1 is SGHTA and CDR2 FQGTGA. V gave up 5 bases and J gave up 2 bases; unmatched junction bases: 5. The CDR3 region is CASSEVGQAYNEQFF. Here the CDR3 DNA reads TGTGCCAGCAGCGAAGTGGGACAGGCCTACAATGAGCAGTTCTTC.

The chain joins TRBV29-1 to TRBJ2-7; 8 bases align to TRBD1. CDR3 length: 13 residues. The germline V gene encodes CDR1 SQVTM and CDR2 ANQGSEA. Trimming at V came to 1 base and at J to 6 bases, leaving 5 bases not matched to a gene. The CDR3: CSVEGTGKSEQYF. The CDR3 nucleotides are TGCAGCGTTGAAGGGACAGGGAAGAGCGAGCAGTACTTC.